The text below deals with one T cell receptor beta chain. The sample originates from a study of PD-1 blockade in classical Hodgkin lymphoma. The time point is: cycle 4 day 1 (C4D1), after less than seven weeks of nivolumab. There was relapse after autologous stem cell transplantation in every patient, and there was variation in brentuximab vedotin exposure. Produced via immunoSEQ multiplex PCR; TCRdb's table is partial and in-frame only. This sample carries about 47,000 clones, about 80% of them seen once, and the ten largest clones take under 20%. Germline CDR1 reads SGHRS; CDR2 reads YFSETQ. The CDR3 consists of 16 residues. Unmatched junction bases numbered 8, after V lost 4 bases and J lost 4 bases.

The sample here was peripheral blood mononuclear cells (PBMCs), taken before the fourth cycle of nivolumab. The sequence was collected from a human donor with classical Hodgkin lymphoma. This chain joins TRBV5-1 and TRBJ2-2; 9 bases are a match to TRBD2. In DNA form, the CDR3 reads TGCGCCAGCAGCGTTGGCGGGAGGGTCGTCACCGGGGAGCTGTTTTTT. This encodes CASSVGGRVVTGELFF.